These 14 T cell receptor beta chains originate from one sample sequenced in a study of cytomegalovirus exposure and HLA in healthy donors. Researchers ran the PCR with 60 Vbeta and 13 Jbeta primers. The data were produced by immunoSEQ multiplex PCR, yet TCRdb's version contains in-frame clones alone and is incomplete. This table has under 200,000 clones, around four fifths appearing once. Sample: PBMCs. The receptors were sampled from a young man in good health and CMV-seronegative.

The chain employs TRBV5-1 and TRBJ2-5, with D possibly being TRBD1 (6 bases). V lost 3 bases to trimming and J lost 2 bases, with 14 bases between them. The CDR3 runs to 15 residues. Looked up from germline, CDR1 is SGHRS and CDR2 is YFSETQ. The CDR3 DNA sequence: TGCGCCAGCAGCTCCGTGGGACAATCACAAGAGACCCAGTACTTC. As protein: CASSSVGQSQETQYF.

Comment on this clone: Sequence at one end of the junction differs from germline and may be a read error. The same CDR3 also results from other DNA sequences found in this sample. The V gene is TRBV30, the J gene TRBJ1-6; D is unresolved. The CDR3 runs to 14 residues. CDR1 and CDR2 from the germline V gene are GTSNPN and SVGIG (reference sequence). The CDR3 sequence: CAWSSQRANSPLHF. The CDR3 bases are TGTGCCTGGAGTTCCCAGCGGGCGAATTCCCCCCTCCACTTT.

The rearrangement links TRBV10-3 to TRBJ2-3; 12 bases match TRBD2. This CDR3 region has 15 residues. Trimming removed 6 bases from V and 2 bases from J; junction bases left unmatched: 3. Per germline, CDR1 ENHRY and CDR2 SYGVKD. The CDR3 spells CAIRGLAGLTDTQYF. CDR3 nucleotide sequence: TGTGCCATCAGGGGACTAGCGGGTCTCACAGATACGCAGTATTTT.

The rearrangement links TRBV5-5 to TRBJ2-3; D perhaps matches TRBD1 (5 bases). Trimming removed 6 bases at V and 6 bases at J, with 11 bases between. The CDR3 has 12 residues. From germline, CDR1 is SGHKS and CDR2 YYEKEE (reference sequence). The CDR3 DNA reads TGTGCCAGCATAACAGGCGCGGATACGCAGTATTTT. This codes for CASITGADTQYF.

The chain carries TRBV7-6 and TRBJ2-5, with D tentatively TRBD2 (5 bases). V was clipped by 5 bases and J by 0 bases, with 10 bases between them. Germline loops: CDR1 SGHVS, CDR2 FNYEAQ. This CDR3 region has 14 residues. The CDR3 sequence: CASSPEGNQETQYF. The CDR3 DNA sequence: TGTGCCAGCAGCCCCGAGGGTAACCAAGAGACCCAGTACTTC.

The V and J genes are TRBV5-1 and TRBJ2-7; 8 bases fit TRBD1. V shed 4 bases and J 6 bases; nucleotides not matched to a gene: 9. The CDR3 loop spans 14 amino acids. Germline V lookup: CDR1 SGHRS, CDR2 YFSETQ. The CDR3 protein is CASSTGQGTGEQYF. CDR3 nucleotides: TGCGCCAGCAGCACAGGACAGGGCACAGGCGAGCAGTACTTC.

The chain is built from TRBV16 and TRBJ1-5; 9 positions match TRBD1. Germline loops: CDR1 KGHSY, CDR2 FQNENV. The length of the CDR3 is 14 residues. Unmatched junction bases numbered 5, after V lost 6 bases and J lost 5 bases. CDR3 bases: TGTGCCAGCAGTCGACAGGGGGTCGATCAGCCCCAGCATTTT. Translation gives CASSRQGVDQPQHF.

The V gene is TRBV28, the J gene TRBJ2-7, with D possibly being TRBD1 (6 bases). The CDR3 consists of 13 residues. The germline CDR1 and CDR2 sequences are MDHEN and SYDVKM. The V and J ends lost 6 bases and 3 bases respectively, with 12 bases between them. In DNA, the CDR3 is TGTGCCAGCAGAGAAGGACAGCTCTACGAGCAGTACTTC. Translating it yields CASREGQLYEQYF.

The chain links TRBV28 to TRBJ2-2, with 8 bases aligning to TRBD1. The trim removed 6 bases at V and 3 bases at J, leaving 9 bases unmatched. The CDR3 is made up of 16 amino acids. The germline V gene has CDR1 MDHEN and CDR2 SYDVKM. CDR3 nucleotides: TGTGCCAGCAGCACCCCTGGACAGGGATACACCGGGGAGCTGTTTTTT. Residues: CASSTPGQGYTGELFF.

The V call is TRBV28, the J call TRBJ2-3; perhaps TRBD2 as D (5 bases). Germline lookup yields CDR1 MDHEN and CDR2 SYDVKM. Trimming cost V 7 bases and J 2 bases, with 13 bases left between them. This CDR3 comprises 14 residues. CDR3: CASILGSSTDTQYF. CDR3 nucleotides: TGTGCCAGCATCTTGGGGAGCTCCACAGATACGCAGTATTTT.

This clone appeared a few times. This chain joins TRBV19 and TRBJ1-2; 8 bases are a match to TRBD1. With 10 bases clipped from V and 5 bases from J, the junction kept 18 bases outside the gene matches. The germline CDR1 and CDR2 sequences are LNHDA and SQIVND (reference sequence). CDR3 length: 16 amino acids. Here the CDR3 DNA reads TGTGCCACCTCCTCCGGGGGACAGGAACTGGGGTATGGCTACACCTTC. This codes for CATSSGGQELGYGYTF.

A few counts support this clone. The chain carries TRBV14 and TRBJ2-3, with TRBD2 matching 9 bases. The CDR3 length is 15 residues. From germline, CDR1 is SGHDN and CDR2 FVKESK. With V trimmed by 4 bases and J by 2 bases, 4 bases remained unmatched. This CDR3 reads CASSPRTSVTDTQYF. The CDR3 region has the DNA TGTGCCAGCAGCCCCCGGACTAGCGTCACAGATACGCAGTATTTT.

This clone has just a few counts. This rearrangement joins TRBV28 to TRBJ2-7; TRBD2 matches at 9 bases. After removal of 6 bases from V and 4 bases from J, the junction contained 13 bases not matched to a gene. Germline CDR1 reads MDHEN; CDR2 reads SYDVKM. The CDR3 contains 16 residues. CDR3 region: CASRSLSSGKVYEQYF. DNA for the CDR3: TGTGCCAGCAGGTCCCTATCTAGCGGGAAGGTGTACGAGCAGTACTTC.

The chain couples TRBV18 to TRBJ2-1; TRBD1 agrees at 9 bases. With 4 bases clipped from V and 12 bases from J, the junction kept 10 bases outside the gene matches. The CDR3 has 14 amino acids. The germline V gene has CDR1 KGHSH and CDR2 LQKENI. CDR3 loop: CASSQGQGNRWQFF. The CDR3 DNA is TGTGCCAGCTCACAGGGACAGGGAAATAGGTGGCAGTTCTTC.